The 9 T cell receptor beta chains below were found in one sample sequenced in a study of T cells in Graves' hyperthyroidism and ophthalmopathy. RNA transcripts gave rise to amplified TCR beta CDR3 regions. First-round RT-PCR with HTBI primers amplified the TCR CDR3 region. TCRdb re-derived calls from the multiplex PCR reads in MiXCR, one entry per CDR3 protein. The repertoire holds 500,000 to 550,000 distinct CDR3 sequences, less than 25% seen once, with approximately 25% in the top ten. Sequencing input: blood. These receptors were obtained from a man between 18 and 35 years old with Graves' hyperthyroidism.

This clonotype was counted many times. The J gene is TRBJ2-2, the V gene TRBV4-2, with 7 bases matching TRBD1. Germline V CDR1 and CDR2: LGHNA, YNFKEQ. This CDR3 is built from 15 residues. The V gene end was trimmed by 3 bases and the J gene end by 0 bases; junction bases not matched to a gene: 1. CDR3 DNA: TGTGCCAGCAGCCAGACAGGGACGAACACCGGGGAGCTGTTTTTT. Protein: CASSQTGTNTGELFF.

This clonotype was counted ten times or more. This chain joins TRBV2 and TRBJ1-5; 8 bases map to TRBD1. Germline-derived CDR1 and CDR2 are SNHLY and FYNNEI. CDR3 length: 14 amino acids. J gave up 5 bases and V 6 bases, and 6 bases lay outside the gene matches. This CDR3 reads CASSSGTGYQPQHF. The DNA for the CDR3 is TGTGCCAGCAGCTCCGGGACAGGCTATCAGCCCCAGCATTTT.

This clonotype has ten or more counts. This chain links TRBV6-1 with TRBJ1-5; D remains ambiguous. Per germline, CDR1 MNHNS and CDR2 SASEGT. The CDR3 length is 14 residues. V was trimmed by 1 base and J by 3 bases, leaving 7 bases between them. The chain's CDR3 is CASSEGVANQPQHF. CDR3 sequence (DNA): TGTGCCAGCAGTGAAGGAGTTGCCAATCAGCCCCAGCATTTT.

J is TRBJ2-7 and V is TRBV19, with 8 bases lining up with TRBD1. The ends lost 5 bases at V and 0 bases at J; junction bases unmatched: 15. The CDR3 sequence is 18 residues long. The V gene's germline CDR1 is LNHDA and CDR2 SQIVND (reference sequence). CDR3 sequence (DNA): TGTGCCAGTAGTCGGTACAGGGGGGCAAAAATTACCTCCTACGAGCAGTACTTC. Its translation is CASSRYRGAKITSYEQYF.

Many counts were recorded for this clonotype. The chain uses TRBV6-4 and TRBJ2-7, with 7 bases identical to TRBD2. Germline CDR1 reads MRHNA; CDR2 reads SNTAGT. The ends lost 8 bases at V and 0 bases at J; junction bases unmatched: 16. CDR3 length: 17 residues. This chain's CDR3 is CASQYGGSRYLSYEQYF. The CDR3 nucleotides are TGTGCCAGCCAATACGGGGGGTCACGATACCTCTCCTACGAGCAGTACTTC.

This clonotype was found once. This chain joins TRBV11-1 and TRBJ2-7, with TRBD2 matching over 10 bases. The CDR3 loop spans 17 amino acids. Germline values: CDR1 SGHAT, CDR2 FQDESV (reference sequence). Trimming removed 3 bases from V and 2 bases from J; junction bases left unmatched: 10. CDR3 in DNA: TGTGCCAGCAGCTTCCTTAGCGGGAGGAATGGGGCCTACGAGCAGTACTTC. Its protein product is CASSFLSGRNGAYEQYF.

This clonotype has at least ten counts. The chain uses TRBV19 and TRBJ1-1, with D perhaps matching TRBD1 (6 bases). This CDR3 spans 16 amino acids. Germline CDR1 is LNHDA and CDR2 is SQIVND (reference sequence). V lost 6 bases and J 0 bases, leaving 17 bases between the germline ends. As DNA, the CDR3 is TGTGCCAGTAGCTCTAGGCTGGGACAACTGAACACTGAAGCTTTCTTT. Translating gives CASSSRLGQLNTEAFF.

This clonotype was counted many times. DNA of the CDR3: TGTGCCAGCATGCGCTGGGGGCGCAGCCAAGAAGCTTTCTTT. Encoded protein: CASMRWGRSQEAFF. The chain couples TRBV27 to TRBJ1-1, with D possibly TRBD1 on 6 matching bases. Germline assignment: CDR1 MNHEY and CDR2 SMNVEV (reference sequence). The CDR3 is made up of 14 amino acids. Between the trimmed V and J ends, which lost 7 bases and 8 bases, there was a span of 20 bases.

This rearrangement joins TRBV19 to TRBJ2-2, with TRBD1 identical over 8 bases. The J segment lost 7 bases and the V segment lost 3 bases, leaving 4 bases of the junction unmatched. Germline-derived CDR1 and CDR2 are LNHDA and SQIVND (reference sequence). This CDR3 region has 14 residues. Written as DNA, the CDR3 is TGTGCCAGTAGTATTGACAGGGGCCGCGGGGAGCTGTTTTTT. Translation: CASSIDRGRGELFF.